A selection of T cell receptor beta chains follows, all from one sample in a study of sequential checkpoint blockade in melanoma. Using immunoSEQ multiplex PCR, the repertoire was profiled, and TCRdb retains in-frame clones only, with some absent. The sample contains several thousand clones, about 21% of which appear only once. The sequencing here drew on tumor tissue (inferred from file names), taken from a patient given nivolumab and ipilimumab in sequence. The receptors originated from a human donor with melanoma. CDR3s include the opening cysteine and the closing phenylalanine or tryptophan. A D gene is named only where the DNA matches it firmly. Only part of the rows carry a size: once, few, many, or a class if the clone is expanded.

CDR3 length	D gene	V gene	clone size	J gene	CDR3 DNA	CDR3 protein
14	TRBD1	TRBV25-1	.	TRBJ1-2	TGTGCCAGCAGTGAATTCCCGGACAGGCGCGGCTACACCTTC	CASSEFPDRRGYTF
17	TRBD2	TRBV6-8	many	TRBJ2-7	TGTGCCAGCAGTTACTCTTCCGCCGGGACTACCCCTCTCGAGCAGTACTTC	CASSYSSAGTTPLEQYF
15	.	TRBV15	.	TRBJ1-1	TGTGCCACCAGCAGAGGGGGAGATATGAACACTGAAGCTTTCTTT	CATSRGGDMNTEAFF
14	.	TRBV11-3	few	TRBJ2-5	TGTGCCAGCAGCCATAAAGCGGGTCAAGAGACCCAGTACTTC	CASSHKAGQETQYF
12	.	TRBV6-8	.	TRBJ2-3	TGTGCCAGCAGTCTTCTTACAGATACGCAGTATTTT	CASSLLTDTQYF
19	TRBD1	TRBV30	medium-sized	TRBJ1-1	TGTGCCTGGAGGATGTTCGGACAGGGGGCGAAATTGGATAACACTGAAGCTTTCTTT	CAWRMFGQGAKLDNTEAFF
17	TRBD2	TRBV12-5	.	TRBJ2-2	TGTGCCAGCACCCTAGGGGTAGCGGGAGAACGTGCCGGGGAGCTGTTTTTT	CASTLGVAGERAGELFF
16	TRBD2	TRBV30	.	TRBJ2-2	TGTGCCCGGTTGAGTGGGGGACTAGCGGGTACCGGGGAGCTGTTTTTT	CARLSGGLAGTGELFF
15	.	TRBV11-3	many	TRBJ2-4	TGTGCCAGCAGCCGATCGGGACTAGCCAAAAACATTCAGTACTTC	CASSRSGLAKNIQYF
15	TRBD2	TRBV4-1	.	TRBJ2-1	TGCGCCAGCAGCCCCGGGACTAGCCCCCTTGATGAGCAGTTCTTC	CASSPGTSPLDEQFF
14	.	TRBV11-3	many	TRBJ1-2	TGTGCCAGCAGCTTGGGGACGAGAGCGCATGGCTACACCTTC	CASSLGTRAHGYTF
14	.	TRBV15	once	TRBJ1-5	TGTGCCACCAGCAGAGTTCACAGCAATCAGCCCCAGCATTTT	CATSRVHSNQPQHF
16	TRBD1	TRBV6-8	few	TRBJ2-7	TGTGCCAGCACCTCCTGGATGGGACAGGACACTTACGAGCAGTACTTC	CASTSWMGQDTYEQYF
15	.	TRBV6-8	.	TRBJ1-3	TGTGCCATCAGAACAGGCGCGGGCTCTGGAAACACCATATATTTT	CAIRTGAGSGNTIYF
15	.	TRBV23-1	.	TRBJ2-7	TGCGCCAGCAGTCAATCTCAGGGTGGGATTTACGAGCAGTACTTC	CASSQSQGGIYEQYF
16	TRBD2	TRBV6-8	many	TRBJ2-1	TGTGCCAGCAGTTTACTAGCGGAGGGGGACGGCAATGAGCAGTTCTTC	CASSLLAEGDGNEQFF
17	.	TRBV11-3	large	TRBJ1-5	TGTGCCAGCAGCCGGCTGGGGAGAGGGGGGCCCAATCAGCCCCAGCATTTT	CASSRLGRGGPNQPQHF
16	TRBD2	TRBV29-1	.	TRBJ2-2	TGCAGCGTTGGCGGACTAGCGGGAGGTTTCACCGGGGAGCTGTTTTTT	CSVGGLAGGFTGELFF
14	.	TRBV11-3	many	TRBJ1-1	TGTGCCAGCAGCTTGGGGTCGACCCCCAATGAAGCTTTCTTT	CASSLGSTPNEAFF
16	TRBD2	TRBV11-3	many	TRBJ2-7	TGTGCCAGCAGCTTGCGACTCCTAGCGGGAAGATACGAGCAGTACTTC	CASSLRLLAGRYEQYF
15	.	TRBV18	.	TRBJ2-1	TGTGCCAGCTCACCTGGGACAACGGATAACAATGAGCAGTTCTTC	CASSPGTTDNNEQFF
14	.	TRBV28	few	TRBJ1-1	TGTGCCAGCAGTATGGCGGTCATGAACACTGAAGCTTTCTTT	CASSMAVMNTEAFF
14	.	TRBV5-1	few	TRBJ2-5	TGCGCCAGCAGCCCAGGGACGTCTGGGGAGACCCAGTACTTC	CASSPGTSGETQYF
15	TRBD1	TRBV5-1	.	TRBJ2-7	TGCGCCAGCAGCTTGGATCAGGGGGTCCCCTACGAGCAGTACTTC	CASSLDQGVPYEQYF
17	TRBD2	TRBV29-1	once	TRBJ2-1	TGCAGCGTTCTCACCCCGAAAGGGACTAGCGGGATAAATGAGCAGTTCTTC	CSVLTPKGTSGINEQFF
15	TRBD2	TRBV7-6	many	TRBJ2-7	TGTGCCAGCAGCTTACGCCTAGCGGGAGTGGACGAGCAGTACTTC	CASSLRLAGVDEQYF
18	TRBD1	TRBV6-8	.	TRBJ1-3	TGTGCCAGCAGTTACACCGGGACAGGGGACCTCTTTGGAAACACCATATATTTT	CASSYTGTGDLFGNTIYF
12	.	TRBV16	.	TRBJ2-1	TGTGCCAGCAGCCAATCAAACAATGAGCAGTTCTTC	CASSQSNNEQFF
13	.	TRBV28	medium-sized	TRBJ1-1	TGTGCCAGCAGTTCCATGGGGGGATGGGGAGCTTTCTTT	CASSSMGGWGAFF
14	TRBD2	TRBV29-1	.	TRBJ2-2	TGCAGCGTGGGACTAGCGGGCGGGAACGGGGAGCTGTTTTTT	CSVGLAGGNGELFF
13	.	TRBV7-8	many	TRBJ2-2	TGTGCCAGCAGTTTACAGGGAGTCGGGGAGCTGTTTTTT	CASSLQGVGELFF
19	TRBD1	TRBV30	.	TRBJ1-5	TGTGCCTGGAGTGTCAGAGACAGGGAAAGGAGAAGGAACAATCAGCCCCAGCATTTT	CAWSVRDRERRRNNQPQHF
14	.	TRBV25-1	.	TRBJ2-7	TGTGCCAGCAGTGTAGCCTGGGGTCCCTACGAGCAGTACTTC	CASSVAWGPYEQYF
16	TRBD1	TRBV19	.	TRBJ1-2	TGTGCCAGTAGTCCCCGAACAGGGGCTGGAAACTATGGCTACACCTTC	CASSPRTGAGNYGYTF
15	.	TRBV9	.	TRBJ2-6	TGTGCCAGCAGCGTCCTGGACTCTGGGGCCAACGTCCTGACTTTC	CASSVLDSGANVLTF
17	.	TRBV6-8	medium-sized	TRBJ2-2	TGTGCCAGCAGTACTTCAGGGGAGATACTCGTTAGCGGGGAGCTGTTTTTT	CASSTSGEILVSGELFF
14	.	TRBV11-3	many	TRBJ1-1	TGTGCCAGCAGCTCCGTGGCGAGGGTCACTGAAGCTTTCTTT	CASSSVARVTEAFF
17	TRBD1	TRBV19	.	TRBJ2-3	TGTGCCAGTAGTCTCAACCCTCGGGACAGGAGCACAGATACGCAGTATTTT	CASSLNPRDRSTDTQYF
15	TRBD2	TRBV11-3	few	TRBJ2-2	TGTGCCAGCAGTCACGGGACTAGCGGGGCCGGGGAGCTGTTTTTT	CASSHGTSGAGELFF
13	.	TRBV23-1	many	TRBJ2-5	TGCGCCAGCAGCTTACCCACCCAAGAGACCCAGTACTTC	CASSLPTQETQYF
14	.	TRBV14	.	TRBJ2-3	TGTGCCAGCAGCCAAGATCTTCTGTCTGATACGCAGTATTTT	CASSQDLLSDTQYF
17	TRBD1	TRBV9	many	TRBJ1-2	TGTGCCAGCAGCGTAGGTCCTGGGGGACAGGAGCGACCTGGCTACACCTTC	CASSVGPGGQERPGYTF
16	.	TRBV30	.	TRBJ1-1	TGTGCCTGGAGTGTACTAGGATCCCAGACGAACACTGAAGCTTTCTTT	CAWSVLGSQTNTEAFF